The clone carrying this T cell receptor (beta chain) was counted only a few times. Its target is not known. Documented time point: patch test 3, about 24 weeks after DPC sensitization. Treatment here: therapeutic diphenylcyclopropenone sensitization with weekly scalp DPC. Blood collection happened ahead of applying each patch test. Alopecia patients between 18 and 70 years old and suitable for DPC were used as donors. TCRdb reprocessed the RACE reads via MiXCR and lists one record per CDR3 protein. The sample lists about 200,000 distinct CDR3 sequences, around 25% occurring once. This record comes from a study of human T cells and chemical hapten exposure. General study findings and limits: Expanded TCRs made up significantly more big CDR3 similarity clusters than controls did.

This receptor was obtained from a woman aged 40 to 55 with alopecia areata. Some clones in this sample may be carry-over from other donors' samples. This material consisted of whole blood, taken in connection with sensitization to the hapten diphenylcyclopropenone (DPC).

The CDR3 nucleotides are TGTGCCAGCTCACGCCCTTCGGGGGGCTATAATTCACCCCTCCACTTT. This codes for CASSRPSGGYNSPLHF. This chain uses TRBV18 with TRBJ1-6; D may be TRBD1 (5 bases). V was trimmed by 4 bases and J by 3 bases, leaving 13 bases between them. CDR1 and CDR2 (germline): KGHSH, LQKENI. The CDR3 length is 16 residues.